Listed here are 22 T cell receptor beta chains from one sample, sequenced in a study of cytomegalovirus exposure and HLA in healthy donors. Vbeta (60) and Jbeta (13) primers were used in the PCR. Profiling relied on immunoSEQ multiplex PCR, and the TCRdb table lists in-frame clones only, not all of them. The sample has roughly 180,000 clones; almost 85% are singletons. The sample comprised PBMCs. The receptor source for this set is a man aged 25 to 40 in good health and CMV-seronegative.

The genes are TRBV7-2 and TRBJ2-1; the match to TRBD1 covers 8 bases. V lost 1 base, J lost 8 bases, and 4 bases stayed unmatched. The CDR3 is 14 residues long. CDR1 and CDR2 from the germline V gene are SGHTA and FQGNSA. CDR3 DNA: TGTGCCAGCAGCTTAGTAATGGGACAGGATGAGCAGTTCTTC. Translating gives CASSLVMGQDEQFF.

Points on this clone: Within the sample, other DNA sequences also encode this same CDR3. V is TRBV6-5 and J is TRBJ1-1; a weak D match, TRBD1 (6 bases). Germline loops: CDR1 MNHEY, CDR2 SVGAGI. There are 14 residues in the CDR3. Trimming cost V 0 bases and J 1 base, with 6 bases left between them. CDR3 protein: CASSYSRGNTEAFF. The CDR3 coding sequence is TGTGCCAGCAGTTACTCCAGGGGGAACACTGAAGCTTTCTTT.

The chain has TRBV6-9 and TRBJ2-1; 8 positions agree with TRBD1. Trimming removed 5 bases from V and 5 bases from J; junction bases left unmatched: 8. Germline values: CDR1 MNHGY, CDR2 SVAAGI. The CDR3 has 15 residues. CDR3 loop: CASSRNRGWHNEQFF. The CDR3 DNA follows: TGTGCCAGCAGTAGGAACAGGGGGTGGCACAATGAGCAGTTCTTC.

CDR3 nucleotide sequence: TGTGCCATCAGAGGCGGCAGGGAAAATTCACCCCTCCACTTT. Encoded protein: CAIRGGRENSPLHF. The V gene is TRBV10-3, the J gene TRBJ1-6, with D tentatively TRBD1 (5 bases). Deletions cut 6 bases from V and 7 bases from J, with 13 bases between. The germline V gene has CDR1 ENHRY and CDR2 SYGVKD. The CDR3 runs to 14 residues.

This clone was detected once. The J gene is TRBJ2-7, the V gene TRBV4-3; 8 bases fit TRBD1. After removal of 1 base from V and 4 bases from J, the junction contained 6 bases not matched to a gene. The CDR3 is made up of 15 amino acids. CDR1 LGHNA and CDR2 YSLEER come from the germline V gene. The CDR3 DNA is TGCGCCAGCAGCCAAGTATCCGGACAGGGATACGAGCAGTACTTC. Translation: CASSQVSGQGYEQYF.

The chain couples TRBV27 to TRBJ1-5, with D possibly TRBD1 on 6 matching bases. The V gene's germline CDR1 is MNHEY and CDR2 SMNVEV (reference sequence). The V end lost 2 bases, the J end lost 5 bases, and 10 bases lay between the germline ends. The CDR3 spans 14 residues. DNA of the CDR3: TGTGCCAGCAGTTTACTAGGGGGTGATCAGCCCCAGCATTTT. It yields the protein CASSLLGGDQPQHF.

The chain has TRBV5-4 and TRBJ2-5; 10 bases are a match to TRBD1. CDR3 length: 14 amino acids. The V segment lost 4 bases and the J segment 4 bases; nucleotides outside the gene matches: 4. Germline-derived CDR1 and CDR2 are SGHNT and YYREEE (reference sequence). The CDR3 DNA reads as TGTGCCAGCAGCAAGGACAGGGGGGCAGAGACCCAGTACTTC. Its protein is CASSKDRGAETQYF.

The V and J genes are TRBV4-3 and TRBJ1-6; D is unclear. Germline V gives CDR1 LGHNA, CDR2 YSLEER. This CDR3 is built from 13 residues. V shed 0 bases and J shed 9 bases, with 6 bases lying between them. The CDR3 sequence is CASSQEGSSPLHF. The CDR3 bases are TGCGCCAGCAGCCAAGAAGGGAGTTCACCCCTCCACTTT.

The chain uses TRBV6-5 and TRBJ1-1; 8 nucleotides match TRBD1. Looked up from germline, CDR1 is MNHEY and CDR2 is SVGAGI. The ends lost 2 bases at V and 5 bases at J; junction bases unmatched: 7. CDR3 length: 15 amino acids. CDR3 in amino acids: CASSYGTGGGTEAFF. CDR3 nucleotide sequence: TGTGCCAGCAGTTACGGTACAGGGGGTGGGACTGAAGCTTTCTTT.

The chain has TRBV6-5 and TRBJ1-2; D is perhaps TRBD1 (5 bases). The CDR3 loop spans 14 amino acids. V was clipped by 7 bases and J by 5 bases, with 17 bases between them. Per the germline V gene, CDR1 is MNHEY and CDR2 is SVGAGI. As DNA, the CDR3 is TGTGCCAGCAATATGGGGGGGACGACATATGGCTACACCTTC. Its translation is CASNMGGTTYGYTF.

This CDR3 reads CASSLVGVRNTIYF. DNA for the CDR3: TGTGCCAGCAGTTTGGTAGGGGTCAGGAACACCATATATTTT. The chain combines TRBV28 with TRBJ1-3; possible D gene TRBD1, 5 bases. Looked up from germline, CDR1 is MDHEN and CDR2 is SYDVKM. This CDR3 is built from 14 residues. The ends were cut back, 3 bases at V and 7 bases at J, with 13 bases in the middle.

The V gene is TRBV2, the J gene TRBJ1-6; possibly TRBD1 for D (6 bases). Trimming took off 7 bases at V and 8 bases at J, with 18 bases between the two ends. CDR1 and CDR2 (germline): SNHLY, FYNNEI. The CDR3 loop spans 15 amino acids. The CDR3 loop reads CASNRFAGDHSPLHF. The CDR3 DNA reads TGTGCCAGCAACCGATTTGCAGGGGATCATTCACCCCTCCACTTT.

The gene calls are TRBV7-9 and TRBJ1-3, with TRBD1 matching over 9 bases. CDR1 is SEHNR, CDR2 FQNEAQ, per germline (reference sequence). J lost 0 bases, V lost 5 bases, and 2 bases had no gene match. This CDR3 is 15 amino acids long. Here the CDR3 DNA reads TGTGCCAGCAGCGTGACAGGGGGCTCTGGAAACACCATATATTTT. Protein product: CASSVTGGSGNTIYF.

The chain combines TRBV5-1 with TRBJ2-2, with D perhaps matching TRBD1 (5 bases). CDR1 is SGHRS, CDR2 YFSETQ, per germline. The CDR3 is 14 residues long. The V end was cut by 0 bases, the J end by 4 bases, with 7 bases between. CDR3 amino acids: CASSLAQGTGELFF. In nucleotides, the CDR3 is TGCGCCAGCAGCTTGGCGCAGGGCACCGGGGAGCTGTTTTTT. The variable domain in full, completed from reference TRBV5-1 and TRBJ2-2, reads KAGVTQTPRYLIKTRGQQVTLSCSPISGHRSVSWYQQTPGQGLQFLFEYFSETQRNKGNFPGRFSGRQFSNSRSEMNVSTLELGDSALYLCASSLAQGTGELFFGEGSRLTVL.

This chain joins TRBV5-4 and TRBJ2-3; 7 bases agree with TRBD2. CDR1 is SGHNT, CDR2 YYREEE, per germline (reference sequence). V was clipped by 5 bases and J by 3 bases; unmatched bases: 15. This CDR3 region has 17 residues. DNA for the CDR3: TGTGCCAGCAGTACGAGGGTGGGAGGGCCCGGGACAGATACGCAGTATTTT. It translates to CASSTRVGGPGTDTQYF.

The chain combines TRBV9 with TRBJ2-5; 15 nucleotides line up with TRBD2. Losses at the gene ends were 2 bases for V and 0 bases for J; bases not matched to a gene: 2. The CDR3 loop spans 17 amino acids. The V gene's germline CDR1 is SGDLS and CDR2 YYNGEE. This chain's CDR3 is CASSVGLAGGYQETQYF. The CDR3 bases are TGTGCCAGCAGCGTTGGACTAGCGGGGGGGTACCAAGAGACCCAGTACTTC.

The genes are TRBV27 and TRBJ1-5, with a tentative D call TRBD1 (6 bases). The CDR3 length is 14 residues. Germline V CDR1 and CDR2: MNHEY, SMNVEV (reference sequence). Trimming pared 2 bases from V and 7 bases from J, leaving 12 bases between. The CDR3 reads CASSLQNRDQPQHF. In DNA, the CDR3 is TGTGCCAGCAGTTTACAAAACAGGGACCAGCCCCAGCATTTT.

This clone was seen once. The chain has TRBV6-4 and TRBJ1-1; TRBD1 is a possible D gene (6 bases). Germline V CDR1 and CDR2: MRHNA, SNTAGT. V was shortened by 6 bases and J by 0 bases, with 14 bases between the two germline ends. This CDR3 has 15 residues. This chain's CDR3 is CASRQTGGVNTEAFF. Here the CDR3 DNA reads TGTGCCAGCAGGCAGACAGGTGGGGTGAACACTGAAGCTTTCTTT.

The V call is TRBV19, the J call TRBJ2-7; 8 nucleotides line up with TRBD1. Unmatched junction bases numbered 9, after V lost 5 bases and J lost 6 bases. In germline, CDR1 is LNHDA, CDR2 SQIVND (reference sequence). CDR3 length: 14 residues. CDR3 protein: CASSWVRGQGEQYF. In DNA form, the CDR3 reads TGTGCCAGTAGTTGGGTCAGGGGGCAAGGCGAGCAGTACTTC.

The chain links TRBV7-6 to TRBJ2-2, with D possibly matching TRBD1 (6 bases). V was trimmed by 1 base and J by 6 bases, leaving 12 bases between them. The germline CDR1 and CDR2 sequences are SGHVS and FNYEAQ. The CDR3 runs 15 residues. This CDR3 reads CASSLGTGLSGELFF. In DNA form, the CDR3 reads TGTGCCAGCAGCTTAGGAACAGGGCTGTCCGGGGAGCTGTTTTTT.

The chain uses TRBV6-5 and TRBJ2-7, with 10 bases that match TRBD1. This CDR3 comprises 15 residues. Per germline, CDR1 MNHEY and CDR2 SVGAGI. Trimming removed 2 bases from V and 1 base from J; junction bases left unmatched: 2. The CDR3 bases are TGTGCCAGCAGTTACGGGACAGGGGAATCCTACGAGCAGTACTTC. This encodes CASSYGTGESYEQYF.

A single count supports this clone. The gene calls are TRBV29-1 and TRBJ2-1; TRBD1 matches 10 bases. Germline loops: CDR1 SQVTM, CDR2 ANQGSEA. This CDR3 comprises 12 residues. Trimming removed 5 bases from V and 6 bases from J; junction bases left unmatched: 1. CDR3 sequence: CSVWTGGNEQFF. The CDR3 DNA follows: TGCAGCGTTTGGACAGGGGGCAATGAGCAGTTCTTC.